The clone carrying this TCR beta chain was counted a few times. The data were taken from a study of identical twins. A single record per CDR3 protein comes from TCRdb applying MiXCR to the 5' RACE reads. The sample yields some 1,700,000 distinct CDR3 sequences, more than 30% seen once. CDR3 length: 12 residues. The germline CDR1 and CDR2 sequences are SQVTM and ANQGSEA. Trimming cost V 4 bases and J 11 bases; bases outside gene matches: 10. The chain combines TRBV29-1 with TRBJ1-1; TRBD1 agrees at 7 bases. The receptor comes from a newborn girl in good health. Source material: cord blood. The CDR3 DNA follows: TGCAGCGTTGGGGGACAGCCGGGAGTGGCTTTCTTT. This sequence encodes CSVGGQPGVAFF.